The TCR beta chain described here comes from a study of shared T cell receptors in the human thymus. The CDR3 consists of 14 residues. Unmatched junction bases numbered 12, after V lost 6 bases and J lost 10 bases. Per germline, CDR1 MRHNA and CDR2 SNTAGT. The table came from immunoSEQ multiplex PCR; TCRdb's copy has only in-frame clones and leaves some out. The table records hundreds of thousands of clones, around nine tenths of them present only once. These records were also assigned to another study, of human thymus T cells. That work adds: Donor material was obtained from healthy Finnish infants undergoing corrective surgery for congenital heart defects. Resections that were taken during corrective heart surgery supplied the thymus tissue. An apparent bias in V and J gene usage was seen in thymic and blood repertoires. Related research described thymic repertoires that were highly overlapping among unrelated individuals.

Sequenced material: thymocytes. The TCR sequence derives from a boy under two years old with a congenital heart defect. The rearrangement links TRBV6-4 to TRBJ2-1; TRBD2 matches 7 bases. CDR3 coding DNA: TGTGCCAGCAGCCCCACCCGGGGAGGGTTCGAGCAGTTCTTC. It translates to CASSPTRGGFEQFF.